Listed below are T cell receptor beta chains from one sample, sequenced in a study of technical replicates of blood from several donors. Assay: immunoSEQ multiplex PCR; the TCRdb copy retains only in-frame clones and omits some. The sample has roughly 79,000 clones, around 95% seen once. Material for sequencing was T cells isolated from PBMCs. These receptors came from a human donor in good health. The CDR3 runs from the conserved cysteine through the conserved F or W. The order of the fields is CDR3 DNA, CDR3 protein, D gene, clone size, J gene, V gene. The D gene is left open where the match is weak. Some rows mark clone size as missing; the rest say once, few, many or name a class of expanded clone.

DNA: TGTGCCAGCAGTTTTAGGGAGGTTCCCCATTATGGCTACACCTTC
CDR3: CASSFREVPHYGYTF
D: NA
size: NA
J: TRBJ1-2
V: TRBV6-5

DNA: TGCGCCAGCAGCTTTGGGCTAGCTACCACCTATGAGCAGTTCTTC
CDR3: CASSFGLATTYEQFF
D: NA
size: NA
J: TRBJ2-1
V: TRBV5-1

DNA: TGCGCCAGCAGCTTGGACTCAGGGCGCGATGAGCAGTTCTTC
CDR3: CASSLDSGRDEQFF
D: NA
size: NA
J: TRBJ2-1
V: TRBV5-1

DNA: TGTGCCAGCAGCTTTCGGTTACATGAGCAGTTCTTC
CDR3: CASSFRLHEQFF
D: NA
size: NA
J: TRBJ2-1
V: TRBV11-3

DNA: TGCGCCAGCAGCCCGCATGCAGGGGGCACTGAAGCTTTCTTT
CDR3: CASSPHAGGTEAFF
D: TRBD1
size: NA
J: TRBJ1-1
V: TRBV5-1

DNA: TGTGCCAGCAGCCGACCGACAGGGTCTAATGAAAAACTGTTTTTT
CDR3: CASSRPTGSNEKLFF
D: TRBD1
size: NA
J: TRBJ1-4
V: TRBV5-7

DNA: TGTGCCTGGAGTGTAAATACTCATCAGCCCCAGCATTTT
CDR3: CAWSVNTHQPQHF
D: NA
size: few
J: TRBJ1-5
V: TRBV30

DNA: TGCGCCAGCAGACCACTGACTAGCGGGCACGAGCAGTACTTC
CDR3: CASRPLTSGHEQYF
D: TRBD2
size: NA
J: TRBJ2-7
V: TRBV5-1

DNA: TGTGCCTGGACCAACGGGGCGGGAGGGCAATTCAGTGAGCAGTTCTTC
CDR3: CAWTNGAGGQFSEQFF
D: TRBD2
size: NA
J: TRBJ2-1
V: TRBV30

DNA: TGTGCCAGCAAGGTAACACTTAACGGGAATCAGCCCCAGCATTTT
CDR3: CASKVTLNGNQPQHF
D: NA
size: NA
J: TRBJ1-5
V: TRBV27

DNA: TGTGCCTGGAGTGTAGTAACTAGCTCTGGGGCCAACGTCCTGACTTTC
CDR3: CAWSVVTSSGANVLTF
D: NA
size: NA
J: TRBJ2-6
V: TRBV30

DNA: TGTGCCAGCAGTTACTCGAGGATTGATACGCAGTATTTT
CDR3: CASSYSRIDTQYF
D: NA
size: NA
J: TRBJ2-3
V: TRBV6-6

DNA: TGTGCCAGCAGAGTTCAGGGTACTAACACTGAAGCTTTCTTT
CDR3: CASRVQGTNTEAFF
D: NA
size: NA
J: TRBJ1-1
V: TRBV28

DNA: TGTGCCAGCTCACCACCGAATAGGGGGCAGGGCTACACCTTC
CDR3: CASSPPNRGQGYTF
D: TRBD1
size: NA
J: TRBJ1-2
V: TRBV18

DNA: TGTGCCAGCAGGGGTGTGGGCCCGGGGGAGCAGTACTTC
CDR3: CASRGVGPGEQYF
D: NA
size: NA
J: TRBJ2-7
V: TRBV7-9

DNA: TGCAGCGTTGAAGAGCGGGAGGGATACGAGCAGTACTTC
CDR3: CSVEEREGYEQYF
D: TRBD2
size: NA
J: TRBJ2-7
V: TRBV29-1

DNA: TGTGCCAGCAGCCTCCTGGACAGCAACACTGAAGCTTTCTTT
CDR3: CASSLLDSNTEAFF
D: NA
size: NA
J: TRBJ1-1
V: TRBV11-2

DNA: TGCGCCAGCAGCCGAAACAGGGGGCCGTACAATGAGCAGTTCTTC
CDR3: CASSRNRGPYNEQFF
D: TRBD1
size: NA
J: TRBJ2-1
V: TRBV5-1

DNA: TGTGCCAGCAGTCCCCTTGGAAACACCATATATTTT
CDR3: CASSPLGNTIYF
D: NA
size: NA
J: TRBJ1-3
V: TRBV28

DNA: TGTGCCAGCAGCGTAGGGGGACTAGCGGGAACCTACGAGCAGTACTTC
CDR3: CASSVGGLAGTYEQYF
D: TRBD2
size: NA
J: TRBJ2-7
V: TRBV9

DNA: TGTGCCACCAGCACCACAGGGGAAAATCAGCCCCAGCATTTT
CDR3: CATSTTGENQPQHF
D: TRBD1
size: NA
J: TRBJ1-5
V: TRBV15

DNA: TGTGCCAGCAGCTTAAACGGGGATCGTAGCTATGGCTACACCTTC
CDR3: CASSLNGDRSYGYTF
D: NA
size: few
J: TRBJ1-2
V: TRBV7-3

DNA: TGTGCCAGCAGTTACTCTCCCAAGGGCCCCGGGAGTGAAGCTTTCTTT
CDR3: CASSYSPKGPGSEAFF
D: NA
size: NA
J: TRBJ1-1
V: TRBV6-6

DNA: TGCGCCAGCAGCTACAGGGCACAAGAGACCCAGTACTTC
CDR3: CASSYRAQETQYF
D: NA
size: NA
J: TRBJ2-5
V: TRBV5-1

DNA: TGTGCCAGCAGCTTAGTGGGCAGGAGCACAGATACGCAGTATTTT
CDR3: CASSLVGRSTDTQYF
D: NA
size: NA
J: TRBJ2-3
V: TRBV7-2

DNA: TGTGCCAGCAGCTTTTATCGGACTGGGTCGATTCAGTACTTC
CDR3: CASSFYRTGSIQYF
D: NA
size: NA
J: TRBJ2-7
V: TRBV7-2

DNA: TGCGCCAGCAGTGCCCAGGGGGCAGAGACCCAGTACTTC
CDR3: CASSAQGAETQYF
D: TRBD1
size: NA
J: TRBJ2-5
V: TRBV10-1

DNA: TGTGCCAGCAGTTACTCCCACAGGGGAGGTAATGAAAAACTGTTTTTT
CDR3: CASSYSHRGGNEKLFF
D: TRBD1
size: once
J: TRBJ1-4
V: TRBV6-5

DNA: TGTGCCATCAGTGATCAGGGTAGCAATCAGCCCCAGCATTTT
CDR3: CAISDQGSNQPQHF
D: NA
size: NA
J: TRBJ1-5
V: TRBV10-3

DNA: TGCGCCAGCAGCTTAGCGGGAGGTTTCACAGATACGCAGTATTTT
CDR3: CASSLAGGFTDTQYF
D: TRBD2
size: NA
J: TRBJ2-3
V: TRBV5-1

DNA: TGTGCCAGCACCCCGAGCGGGATGAACACCGGGGAGCTGTTTTTT
CDR3: CASTPSGMNTGELFF
D: TRBD2
size: once
J: TRBJ2-2
V: TRBV7-9

DNA: TGCGCCAGCAGCTTGGGCTGGAGCCGGGATGAGCAGTTCTTC
CDR3: CASSLGWSRDEQFF
D: NA
size: NA
J: TRBJ2-1
V: TRBV5-1

DNA: TGTGCCAGCAGTGAAGCGGGCCTAGCGGGAGCAGATACGCAGTATTTT
CDR3: CASSEAGLAGADTQYF
D: TRBD2
size: NA
J: TRBJ2-3
V: TRBV6-1

DNA: TGCGCCAGCAGCTTCTTACCGGTGGGACTAGCGGGAGTGATCACAGATACGCAGTATTTT
CDR3: CASSFLPVGLAGVITDTQYF
D: TRBD2
size: NA
J: TRBJ2-3
V: TRBV5-1

DNA: TGTGCCAGCAGCGCGACAGGGGTGGGCACTGAAGCTTTCTTT
CDR3: CASSATGVGTEAFF
D: TRBD1
size: few
J: TRBJ1-1
V: TRBV7-8

DNA: TGTGCCAGCTCGACAGGGGACAGCTACGAGCAGTACTTC
CDR3: CASSTGDSYEQYF
D: TRBD1
size: NA
J: TRBJ2-7
V: TRBV18

DNA: TGTGCCAGCAGTTTTAAAGGACAGCCCACCGGGGAGCTGTTTTTT
CDR3: CASSFKGQPTGELFF
D: NA
size: NA
J: TRBJ2-2
V: TRBV27

DNA: TGTGCCAGTAGCCTGGGGACAGGGCTACGTGAAAAACTGTTTTTT
CDR3: CASSLGTGLREKLFF
D: TRBD1
size: NA
J: TRBJ1-4
V: TRBV19

DNA: TGCGCCAGCAGCTTGGGAGCCCCCGGTTACGAGCAGTACTTC
CDR3: CASSLGAPGYEQYF
D: NA
size: NA
J: TRBJ2-7
V: TRBV5-1

DNA: TGTGCCAGCTCCCTCTCCGGACAGGGGGCCTATGAGCAGTTCTTC
CDR3: CASSLSGQGAYEQFF
D: TRBD1
size: NA
J: TRBJ2-1
V: TRBV13

DNA: TGTGCCAGCAGTAGCGGGAGGGCCTACGAGCAGTACTTC
CDR3: CASSSGRAYEQYF
D: TRBD2
size: once
J: TRBJ2-7
V: TRBV6-6

DNA: TGTGCCAGCAGCTTGTCTAGGCCTGAAGCTTTCTTT
CDR3: CASSLSRPEAFF
D: NA
size: NA
J: TRBJ1-1
V: TRBV11-3

DNA: TGTGCCAGCAGCCGGGACAACCAAGAGACCCAGTACTTC
CDR3: CASSRDNQETQYF
D: NA
size: NA
J: TRBJ2-5
V: TRBV6-1

DNA: TGTGCCAGCAGTTACTCCGACAGGGCAGTAGGTCAGCCCCAGCATTTT
CDR3: CASSYSDRAVGQPQHF
D: TRBD1
size: NA
J: TRBJ1-5
V: TRBV6-6

DNA: TGTGCCAGCAGTTTATTCTATGGACTAGCGGGAGAGGGTGAGACCCAGTACTTC
CDR3: CASSLFYGLAGEGETQYF
D: TRBD2
size: NA
J: TRBJ2-5
V: TRBV27

DNA: TGCGCCAGCAGTGAGTCGATGGACAGCTACCAAGAGACCCAGTACTTC
CDR3: CASSESMDSYQETQYF
D: NA
size: NA
J: TRBJ2-5
V: TRBV10-1

DNA: TGTGCCAGCAGCTTCCCAGCGGGACGGTCGGATACGCAGTATTTT
CDR3: CASSFPAGRSDTQYF
D: TRBD2
size: NA
J: TRBJ2-3
V: TRBV7-9